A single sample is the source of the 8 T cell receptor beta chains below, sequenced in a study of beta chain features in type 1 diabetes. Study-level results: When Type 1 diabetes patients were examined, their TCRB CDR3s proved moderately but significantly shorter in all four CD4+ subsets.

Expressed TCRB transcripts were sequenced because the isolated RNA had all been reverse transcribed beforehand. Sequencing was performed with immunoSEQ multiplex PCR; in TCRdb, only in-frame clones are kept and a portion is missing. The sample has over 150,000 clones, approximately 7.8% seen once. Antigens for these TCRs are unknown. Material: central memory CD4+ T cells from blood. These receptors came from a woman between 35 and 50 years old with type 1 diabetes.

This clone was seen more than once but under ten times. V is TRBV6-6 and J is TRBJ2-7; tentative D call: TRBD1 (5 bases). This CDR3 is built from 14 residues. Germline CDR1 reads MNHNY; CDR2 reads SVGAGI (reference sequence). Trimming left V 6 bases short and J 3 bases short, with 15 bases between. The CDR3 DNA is TGTGCCAGCAGCCCTCGGACATCTAGCTACGAGCAGTACTTC. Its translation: CASSPRTSSYEQYF.

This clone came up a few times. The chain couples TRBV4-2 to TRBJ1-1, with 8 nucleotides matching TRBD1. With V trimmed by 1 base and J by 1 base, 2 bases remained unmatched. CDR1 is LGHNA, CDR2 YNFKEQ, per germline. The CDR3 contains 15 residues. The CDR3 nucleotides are TGTGCCAGCAGCCAAGGGGGGACAGGGAACACTGAAGCTTTCTTT. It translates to CASSQGGTGNTEAFF.

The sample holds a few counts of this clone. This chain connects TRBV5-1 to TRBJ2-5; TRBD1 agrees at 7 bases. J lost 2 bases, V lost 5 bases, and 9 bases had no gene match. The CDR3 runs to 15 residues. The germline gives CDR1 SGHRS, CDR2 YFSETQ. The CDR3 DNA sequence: TGCGCCAGCAGTGTCGAACCGGGACAGCAAGAGACCCAGTACTTC. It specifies CASSVEPGQQETQYF.

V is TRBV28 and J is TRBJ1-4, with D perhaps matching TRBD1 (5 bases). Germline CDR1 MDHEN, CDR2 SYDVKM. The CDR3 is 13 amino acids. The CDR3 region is CASWGRADEKLFF. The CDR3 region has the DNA TGTGCTTCGTGGGGCAGGGCGGATGAAAAACTGTTTTTT. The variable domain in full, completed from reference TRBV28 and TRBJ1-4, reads DVKVTQSSRYLVKRTGEKVFLECVQDMDHENMFWYRQDPGLGLRLIYFSYDVKMKEKGDIPEGYSVSREKKERFSLILESASTNQTSMYLCASWGRADEKLFFGSGTQLSVL.

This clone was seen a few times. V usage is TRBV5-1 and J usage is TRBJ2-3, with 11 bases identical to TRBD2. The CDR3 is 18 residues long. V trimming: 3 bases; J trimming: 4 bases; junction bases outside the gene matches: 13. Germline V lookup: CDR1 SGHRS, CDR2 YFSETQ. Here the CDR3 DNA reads TGCGCCAGCAGCTCCCTACAGACTAGCGGGGAGTCGGCAGATACGCAGTATTTT. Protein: CASSSLQTSGESADTQYF.

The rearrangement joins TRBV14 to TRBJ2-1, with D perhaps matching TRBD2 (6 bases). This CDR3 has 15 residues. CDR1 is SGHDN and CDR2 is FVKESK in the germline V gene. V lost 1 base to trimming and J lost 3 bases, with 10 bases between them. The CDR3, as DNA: TGTGCCAGCAGCCAAGCGGGGGTGAGCTACAATGAGCAGTTCTTC. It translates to CASSQAGVSYNEQFF. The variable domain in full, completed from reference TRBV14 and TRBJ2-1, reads EAGVTQFPSHSVIEKGQTVTLRCDPISGHDNLYWYRRVMGKEIKFLLHFVKESKQDESGMPNNRFLAERTGGTYSTLKVQPAELEDSGVYFCASSQAGVSYNEQFFGPGTRLTVL.

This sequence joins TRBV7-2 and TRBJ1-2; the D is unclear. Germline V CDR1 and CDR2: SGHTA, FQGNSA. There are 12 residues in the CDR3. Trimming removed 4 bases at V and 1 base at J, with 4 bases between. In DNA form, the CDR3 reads TGTGCCAGCAGCTCGTATAACTATGGCTACACCTTC. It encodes CASSSYNYGYTF. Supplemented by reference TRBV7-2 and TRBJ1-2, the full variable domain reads GAGVSQSPSNKVTEKGKDVELRCDPISGHTALYWYRQSLGQGLEFLIYFQGNSAPDKSGLPSDRFSAERTGGSVSTLTIQRTQQEDSAVYLCASSSYNYGYTFGSGTRLTVV.

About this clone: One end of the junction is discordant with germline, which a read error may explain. The CDR3 sequence: CASSEGALKHF. The CDR3 nucleotides are TGTGCCAGCAGTGAAGGAGCGTTGAAACACTTC. V is TRBV2 and J is TRBJ2-5; D is ambiguous. Germline loops: CDR1 SNHLY, CDR2 FYNNEI. This CDR3 is 11 amino acids long.